This TCR beta chain came from a study of blood T cell repertoires in COVID-19. The age range of participants was 18 to 89 years, with residence in roughly 25 US areas. This table comes from immunoSEQ multiplex PCR, and its TCRdb copy is limited to in-frame clones, with some not included. The table includes 150,000 to 200,000 clones, roughly 80% detected once. CDR1 LNHDA and CDR2 SQIVND come from the germline V gene (reference sequence). The V end lost 3 bases, the J end lost 11 bases, and 14 bases lay between the germline ends. The CDR3 runs 13 residues. Sequenced: PBMCs or T cells enriched from blood (not recorded which). The receptor was derived from a man in his forties or fifties who had recovered from COVID-19. The V and J genes are TRBV19 and TRBJ1-5; tentatively, D is TRBD1 (5 bases). The CDR3 here is CASSMGPATAQHF. The CDR3 DNA reads TGTGCCAGTAGTATGGGGCCCGCTACAGCCCAGCATTTT.